Below, 10 T cell receptor beta chains from the same sample are listed, as sequenced in a study of response to subunit inactivated influenza vaccine. TCRdb analysed the RT-PCR reads with MiXCR anew, one entry per CDR3 protein. The sample contains around 570,000 distinct CDR3 sequences, 6.5% to 8% of which appear only once. Sequenced material: PBMCs from blood, taken about 23 months after vaccination. These receptor sequences come from a man between 50 and 75 years old who received an inactivated influenza vaccine.

Written as DNA, the CDR3 is TGTGCCAGCAGCCAAGGGAGGCTCCGGACTGAAGCTTTCTTT. It translates to CASSQGRLRTEAFF. The chain combines TRBV3-1 with TRBJ1-1; D ambiguous. The germline gives CDR1 LGHDT, CDR2 YNNKEL (reference sequence). There are 14 residues in the CDR3. V shed 1 base and J shed 5 bases, with 11 bases lying between them.

Note on this clonotype: Given the absence of the conserved phenylalanine or tryptophan at the CDR3 end, a read error is likely. The rearrangement joins TRBV6-2 or TRBV6-3 to TRBJ2-7; D unclear. The CDR3 is 13 residues long. Germline V gene lookup returns CDR1 MNHEY and CDR2 SVGEGT. Trimming took 6 bases from V and 0 from J, leaving 9 bases between them. The CDR3 loop reads CASSPTRSYEQYS. As DNA, the CDR3 is TGTGCCAGCAGCCCGACCCGCTCCTACGAGCAGTACTCC.

This chain uses TRBV5-1 with TRBJ2-5; TRBD1 agrees at 8 bases. The ends lost 4 bases at V and 5 bases at J; junction bases unmatched: 13. CDR1 is SGHRS, CDR2 YFSETQ, per germline. The CDR3 spans 16 residues. CDR3 nucleotide sequence: TGCGCCAGCAGCCCCCTGGGGCAGGGGGCAGCGGAGACCCAGTACTTC. It specifies CASSPLGQGAAETQYF.

The sample holds a few counts of this clonotype. The genes are TRBV12-3 or TRBV12-4 and TRBJ1-2; maybe TRBD1 (5 bases). This CDR3 is 13 amino acids long. Trimming removed 3 bases at V and 7 bases at J, with 12 bases between. The CDR3 protein is CASSLGRDVGYTF. For the CDR3, the DNA is TGTGCCAGCAGTTTGGGCAGGGACGTTGGCTACACCTTC.

The chain employs TRBV18 and TRBJ1-1, with 9 bases fitting TRBD1. The CDR3 runs to 13 residues. Germline CDR1 and CDR2: KGHSH and LQKENI. Trimming cost V 8 bases and J 5 bases; bases outside gene matches: 6. The CDR3 reads CASLTGGRTEAFF. Here the CDR3 DNA reads TGTGCCAGCCTTACAGGGGGCCGGACTGAAGCTTTCTTT.

This clonotype has only a few counts. The chain is built from TRBV6-2 or TRBV6-3 and TRBJ1-2; the D is unclear. Germline loops: CDR1 MNHEY, CDR2 SVGEGT. The CDR3 covers 11 residues. V lost 4 bases and J lost 5, with 5 bases in between. The CDR3, as DNA: TGTGCCAGCAGTTGGGAGTATGGCTACACCTTC. Its protein is CASSWEYGYTF.

The chain carries TRBV19 and TRBJ2-7, with D maybe TRBD2 (5 bases). V was clipped by 0 bases and J by 2 bases, with 11 bases between them. The CDR3 has 15 residues. Germline V gene lookup returns CDR1 LNHDA and CDR2 SQIVND (reference sequence). CDR3 coding DNA: TGTGCCAGTAGTATAGACCAGCGGAGAGCCTACGAGCAGTACTTC. This encodes CASSIDQRRAYEQYF. Based on the CDR3 plus reference TRBV19 and TRBJ2-7, the full variable domain is DGGITQSPKYLFRKEGQNVTLSCEQNLNHDAMYWYRQDPGQGLRLIYYSQIVNDFQKGDIAEGYSVSREKKESFPLTVTSAQKNPTAFYLCASSIDQRRAYEQYFGPGTRLTVT.

This clonotype appeared a few times. V and J are TRBV11-3 and TRBJ2-7; the match to TRBD2 covers 9 bases. J gave up 0 bases and V 5 bases, and 5 bases lay outside the gene matches. There are 15 residues in the CDR3. In germline, CDR1 is SGHNT, CDR2 YENEEA. CDR3: CASSEDSGGSYEQYF. As DNA, the CDR3 is TGTGCCAGCAGCGAAGATAGCGGGGGCTCCTACGAGCAGTACTTC.

This clonotype has ten or more counts. The V gene is TRBV18, the J gene TRBJ2-3, with D hard to call. Trimming left V 0 bases short and J 5 bases short, with 6 bases between. The CDR3 sequence is 13 residues long. The V gene's germline CDR1 is KGHSH and CDR2 LQKENI. The DNA of the CDR3 is TGTGCCAGCTCACCACCCTACGGAGATACGCAGTATTTT. Translating it yields CASSPPYGDTQYF.

This clonotype has more than one count but fewer than ten. The J gene is TRBJ1-4, the V gene TRBV9; TRBD1 might be the D (5 bases). Germline CDR1 and CDR2: SGDLS and YYNGEE. The length of the CDR3 is 18 residues. V was shortened by 0 bases and J by 0 bases, with 15 bases between the two germline ends. The CDR3 spells CASSVDEYRPTTNEKLFF. The CDR3 bases are TGTGCCAGCAGCGTAGATGAATACAGGCCTACAACTAATGAAAAACTGTTTTTT.